This T cell receptor beta chain was observed in a study of T cells in tumors after PD-1 blockade. Study-level background: Daily vismodegib 150 mg continued in a subset of anti-PD-1-treated patients.

Only in-frame clones appear in the TCRdb table, and some are missing; sequencing was by immunoSEQ multiplex PCR. The sample carries tens of thousands of clones, around 80% recorded once. V was clipped by 8 bases and J by 6 bases, with 15 bases between them. Germline CDR1 MNHEY, CDR2 SMNVEV (reference sequence). The CDR3 is 13 amino acids. The material sequenced was PBMCs, taken before anti-PD-1 treatment. The source of this sequence is a human donor with basal cell carcinoma. The chain combines TRBV27 with TRBJ2-3; tentative D call: TRBD2 (6 bases). The CDR3: CASWTGVGDTQYF. The CDR3 DNA reads as TGTGCCAGCTGGACGGGGGTGGGTGATACGCAGTATTTT.